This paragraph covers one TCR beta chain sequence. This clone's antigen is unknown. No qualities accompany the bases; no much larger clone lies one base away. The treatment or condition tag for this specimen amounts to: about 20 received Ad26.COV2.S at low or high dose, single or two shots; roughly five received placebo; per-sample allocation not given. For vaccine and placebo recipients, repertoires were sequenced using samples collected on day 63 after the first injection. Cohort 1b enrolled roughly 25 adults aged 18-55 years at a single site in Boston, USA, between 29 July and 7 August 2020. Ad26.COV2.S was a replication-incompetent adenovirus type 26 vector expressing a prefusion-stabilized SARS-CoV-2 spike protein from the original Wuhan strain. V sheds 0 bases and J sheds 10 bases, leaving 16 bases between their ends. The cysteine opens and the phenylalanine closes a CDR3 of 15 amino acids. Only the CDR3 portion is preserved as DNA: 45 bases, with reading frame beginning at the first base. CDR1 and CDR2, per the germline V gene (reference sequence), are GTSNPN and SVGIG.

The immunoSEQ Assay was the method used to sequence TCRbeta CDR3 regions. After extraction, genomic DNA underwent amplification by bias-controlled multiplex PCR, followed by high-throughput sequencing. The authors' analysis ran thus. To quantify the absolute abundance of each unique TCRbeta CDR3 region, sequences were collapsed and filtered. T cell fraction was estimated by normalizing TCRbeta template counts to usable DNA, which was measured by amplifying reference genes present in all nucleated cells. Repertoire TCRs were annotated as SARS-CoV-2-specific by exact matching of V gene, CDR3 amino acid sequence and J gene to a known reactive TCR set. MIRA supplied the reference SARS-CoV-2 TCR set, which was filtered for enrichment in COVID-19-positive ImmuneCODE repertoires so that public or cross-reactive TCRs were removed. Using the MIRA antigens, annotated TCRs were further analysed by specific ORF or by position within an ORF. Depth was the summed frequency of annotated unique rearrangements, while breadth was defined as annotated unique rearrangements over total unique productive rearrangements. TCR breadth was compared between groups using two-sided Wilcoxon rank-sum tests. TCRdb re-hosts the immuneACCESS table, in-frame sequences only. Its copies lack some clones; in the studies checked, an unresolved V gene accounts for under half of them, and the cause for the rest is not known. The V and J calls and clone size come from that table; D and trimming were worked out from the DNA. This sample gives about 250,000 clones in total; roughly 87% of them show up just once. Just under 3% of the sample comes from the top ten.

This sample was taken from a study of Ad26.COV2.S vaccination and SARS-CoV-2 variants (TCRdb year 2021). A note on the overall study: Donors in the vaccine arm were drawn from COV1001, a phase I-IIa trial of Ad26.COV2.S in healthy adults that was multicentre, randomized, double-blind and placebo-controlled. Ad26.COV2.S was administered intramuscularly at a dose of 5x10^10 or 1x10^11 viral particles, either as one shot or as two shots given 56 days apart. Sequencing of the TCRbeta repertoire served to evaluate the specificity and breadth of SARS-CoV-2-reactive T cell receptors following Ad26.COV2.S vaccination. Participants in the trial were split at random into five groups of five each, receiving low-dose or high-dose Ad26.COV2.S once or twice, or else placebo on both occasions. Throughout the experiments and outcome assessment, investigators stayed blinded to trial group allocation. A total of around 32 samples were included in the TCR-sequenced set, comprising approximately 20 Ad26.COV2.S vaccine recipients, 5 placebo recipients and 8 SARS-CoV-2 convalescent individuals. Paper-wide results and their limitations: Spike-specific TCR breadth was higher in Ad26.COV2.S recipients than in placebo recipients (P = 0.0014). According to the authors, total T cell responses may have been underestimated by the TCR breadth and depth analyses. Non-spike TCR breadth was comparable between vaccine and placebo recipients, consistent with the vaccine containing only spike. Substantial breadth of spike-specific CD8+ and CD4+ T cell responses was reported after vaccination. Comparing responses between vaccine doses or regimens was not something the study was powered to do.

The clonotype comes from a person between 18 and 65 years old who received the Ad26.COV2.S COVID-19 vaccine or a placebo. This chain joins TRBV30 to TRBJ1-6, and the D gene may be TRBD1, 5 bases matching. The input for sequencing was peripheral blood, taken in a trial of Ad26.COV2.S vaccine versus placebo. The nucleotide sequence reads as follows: TGTGCCTGGAGTGTAGGGAGGGGACGACGGTCACCCCTCCACTTT. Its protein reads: CAWSVGRGRRSPLHF.